In this sample, the clone carrying this T cell receptor (beta chain) turned up a few times. The antigen remains unidentified. Sequencing targeted expressed TCRB transcripts, as all isolated RNA had been reverse transcribed. Some clones are missing from TCRdb's copy, which holds only in-frame ones; the method was immunoSEQ multiplex PCR. The data contain 390,000 or so clones, more than 11% of them singletons. V was clipped by 3 bases and J by 2 bases; unmatched bases: 4. The CDR3 consists of 15 residues. Germline loops: CDR1 SGDLS, CDR2 YYNGEE. The data stem from a study of beta chain features in type 1 diabetes. Study findings and constraints: More deletions and fewer insertions at VDJ junctions were seen in type 1 diabetes patients. Patients' naive, central memory and regulatory TCRB repertoires appeared more alike than those of healthy donors.

This sequence joins TRBV9 and TRBJ2-5; 10 nucleotides align to TRBD2. This receptor was identified in a man aged 30-40 years in good health. Sequenced material: naive CD4+ T cells from blood. CDR3 amino acids: CASSAQRGGQETQYF. In DNA, the CDR3 is TGTGCCAGCAGCGCCCAGCGGGGGGGACAAGAGACCCAGTACTTC.